This is a list of T cell receptor beta chains from one sample in a study of neurological immune-mediated disorders. TCRdb independently ran MiXCR on the 5' RACE reads; one entry per CDR3 protein. This sample yields about 59,000 distinct CDR3 sequences, of which approximately 25% are seen a single time; 4.6% belongs to the top ten. Sequencing input: PBMCs. The receptors were gathered from a man between 60 and 75 years old with HTLV-1-associated myelopathy (HAM/TSP). Each CDR3 is given with its conserved first and last residue. Each record gives: J gene, clone size, D gene, V gene, CDR3 protein, CDR3 DNA. A D gene is named only where the DNA matches it firmly. Size values are once, few and many counts, or a class for expanded clones, and some rows have none.

>TRBJ2-3|many|TRBD2|TRBV18
CASSPRGGLAVTDTQYF
TGTGCCAGCTCACCAAGGGGCGGACTAGCGGTCACAGATACGCAGTATTTT
>TRBJ2-1|.|.|TRBV20-1
CSWGVEQFF
TGCTCCTGGGGAGTTGAGCAGTTCTTC
>TRBJ1-2|once|.|TRBV5-1
CASSLERASRDGYTF
TGCGCCAGCAGCCTGGAGAGGGCGTCAAGGGATGGCTACACCTTC
>TRBJ1-1|many|.|TRBV5-1
CASSLGRGGAFF
TGCGCCAGCAGTCTCGGACGCGGGGGAGCTTTCTTT
>TRBJ2-5|many|.|TRBV9
CASSGRPAGETQYF
TGTGCCAGCAGCGGGAGACCTGCGGGAGAGACCCAGTACTTC
>TRBJ2-7|many|.|TRBV10-3
CAISGPDSTNTYEQYF
TGTGCCATCAGTGGCCCAGATTCGACCAACACCTACGAGCAGTACTTC
>TRBJ1-1|medium-sized|.|TRBV7-9
CASNPDRTIEAFF
TGTGCCAGCAATCCCGACAGGACCATTGAAGCTTTCTTT
>TRBJ2-5|.|TRBD2|TRBV4-1
CASSGSGTSGKETQYF
TGCGCCAGCAGCGGGAGCGGGACTAGCGGGAAAGAGACCCAGTACTTC
>TRBJ1-1|.|.|TRBV15
CATSRDRNTEAFF
TGTGCCACCAGCAGAGACAGAAACACTGAAGCTTTCTTT
>TRBJ2-6|many|.|TRBV5-6
CASSFSGIGANVLTF
TGTGCCAGCAGCTTTTCAGGGATTGGGGCCAACGTCCTGACTTTC
>TRBJ1-3|.|.|TRBV27
CAAGVPGNTIYF
TGTGCGGCGGGGGTCCCTGGAAACACCATATATTTT
>TRBJ2-1|many|.|TRBV12-5
CASGLQGRNEQFF
TGTGCTAGTGGTTTACAGGGTCGCAATGAGCAGTTCTTC
>TRBJ1-1|few|TRBD1|TRBV7-2
CASSWAAGGTEAFF
TGTGCCAGCAGCTGGGCCGCAGGGGGCACTGAAGCTTTCTTT
>TRBJ2-7|many|TRBD1|TRBV5-5
CASRWEQGAYEQYF
TGTGCCAGCAGATGGGAGCAGGGGGCCTACGAGCAGTACTTC
>TRBJ1-1|.|TRBD1|TRBV20-1
CSARGQGDTEAFF
TGCAGTGCTAGAGGACAGGGGGACACTGAAGCTTTCTTT
>TRBJ1-1|many|.|TRBV5-1
CACRGVGNTEAFF
TGCGCCTGCCGGGGCGTGGGGAACACTGAAGCTTTCTTT
>TRBJ2-7|.|TRBD2|TRBV7-8
CASREGGRPYEQYF
TGTGCCAGCAGAGAAGGCGGGAGGCCATACGAGCAGTACTTC
>TRBJ2-2|.|.|TRBV2
CSSSEAFLYSPDRNTVELFF
TGTTCCAGCAGTGAAGCGTTCCTATATTCCCCTGACCGGAACACCGTGGAGCTGTTTTTT
>TRBJ2-2|many|.|TRBV24-1
CATSESRANTGELFF
TGTGCCACCAGCGAGTCCAGGGCGAACACCGGGGAGCTGTTTTTT
>TRBJ1-2|many|.|TRBV5-1
CASSAQGVAGYIF
TGCGCCAGCTCCGCACAGGGTGTCGCTGGCTACATCTTC
>TRBJ2-3|.|.|TRBV29-1
CSASGTDTQYF
TGCAGCGCTTCAGGGACAGATACGCAGTATTTT
>TRBJ2-1|.|.|TRBV12-3/TRBV12-4
CASSLASVHNEQFF
TGTGCCAGCAGTTTAGCGAGTGTCCACAATGAGCAGTTCTTC
>TRBJ1-1|many|.|TRBV20-1
CSARALGKNTEAFF
TGCAGTGCTAGAGCCCTAGGGAAAAACACTGAAGCTTTCTTT
>TRBJ2-1|many|.|TRBV20-1
CSAMTGGNEQFF
TGCAGTGCCATGACAGGTGGCAATGAGCAGTTCTTC
>TRBJ2-3|.|.|TRBV5-6
CASSSSGSTDTQYF
TGTGCCAGCAGCTCGAGCGGGAGCACAGATACGCAGTATTTT
>TRBJ2-5|many|TRBD2|TRBV20-1
CSARRLAGGQETQYF
TGCAGTGCTAGAAGGCTAGCGGGAGGGCAAGAGACCCAGTACTTC
>TRBJ2-2|once|.|TRBV5-1
CAISFLGTNAPGELFF
TGCGCCATCAGCTTTCTCGGGACCAATGCACCCGGGGAGCTGTTTTTT
>TRBJ2-1|.|.|TRBV6-5
CASSYFQNWGRSSYNEQFF
TGTGCCAGCAGTTACTTCCAAAATTGGGGGCGAAGCTCCTACAATGAGCAGTTCTTC
>TRBJ2-1|medium-sized|.|TRBV20-1
CSAKQGYNEQFF
TGCAGTGCTAAACAGGGCTACAATGAGCAGTTCTTC
>TRBJ2-3|many|TRBD2|TRBV7-6
CASSLEGGSSTDTQYF
TGTGCCAGCAGCTTAGAAGGCGGGAGTAGCACAGATACGCAGTATTTT
>TRBJ2-7|many|.|TRBV20-1
CSPGGRGSYEQYF
TGCAGTCCAGGGGGGCGGGGTTCCTACGAGCAGTACTTC
>TRBJ2-2|many|.|TRBV9
CASSSYLGPSNTGELFF
TGTGCCAGCAGCTCTTACCTCGGACCATCAAACACCGGGGAGCTGTTTTTT
>TRBJ1-2|many|TRBD1|TRBV12-3/TRBV12-4
CASSLRTGYYGYTF
TGTGCCAGCAGCCTTAGGACAGGTTACTATGGCTACACCTTC
>TRBJ2-1|many|TRBD2|TRBV7-2
CASSSTGTNYNEQFF
TGTGCCAGCAGCTCAACCGGGACTAATTACAATGAGCAGTTCTTC
>TRBJ2-1|medium-sized|TRBD2|TRBV5-1
CASSSGLDYNEQFF
TGCGCCAGCAGCTCGGGACTAGACTACAATGAGCAGTTCTTC
>TRBJ2-5|.|TRBD1|TRBV20-1
CSAPSTGVETQYF
TGCAGTGCGCCTTCGACAGGGGTGGAGACCCAGTACTTC
>TRBJ1-1|many|TRBD1|TRBV5-1
CASSSDRGPSTEAFF
TGCGCCAGCAGCTCGGACAGGGGGCCGTCGACTGAAGCTTTCTTT
>TRBJ2-1|.|TRBD2|TRBV19
CATSQTSGGKRYNEQFF
TGTGCCACCAGCCAGACTAGCGGGGGGAAAAGGTACAATGAGCAGTTCTTC
>TRBJ2-5|many|.|TRBV20-1
CSATGRLGEQETQYF
TGCAGTGCTACGGGGCGACTAGGGGAGCAAGAGACCCAGTACTTC
>TRBJ2-7|many|.|TRBV7-3
CASSLTGSHEQYF
TGTGCCAGCAGCTTAACGGGCAGCCACGAGCAGTACTTC
>TRBJ2-2|many|TRBD1|TRBV5-1
CASSLSGTGRNTGELFF
TGCGCCAGCAGCTTGTCCGGGACAGGCCGTAACACCGGGGAGCTGTTTTTT
>TRBJ2-3|.|TRBD1|TRBV20-1
CSDRELRTGGTDTQYF
TGCAGCGATAGAGAACTAAGGACAGGGGGCACAGATACGCAGTATTTT
>TRBJ2-1|once|.|TRBV5-1
CASSLVSGPYNEQFF
TGCGCCAGCAGCTTGGTGTCGGGACCGTACAATGAGCAGTTCTTC
>TRBJ2-3|many|.|TRBV11-2
CASSLDFGGTDTQYF
TGTGCCAGCAGCTTAGATTTCGGAGGGACAGATACGCAGTATTTT
>TRBJ1-1|.|.|TRBV5-5
CASSFSPNTEAFF
TGTGCCAGCAGCTTCAGCCCGAACACTGAAGCTTTCTTT
>TRBJ2-7|.|.|TRBV20-1
CSARRQAGSYEQYF
TGCAGTGCTCGGCGACAGGCGGGCTCCTACGAGCAGTACTTC
>TRBJ2-3|few|.|TRBV28
CASSGHPTDTQYF
TGTGCCAGCAGTGGGCACCCCACAGATACGCAGTATTTT
>TRBJ2-5|many|TRBD2|TRBV28
CASSSLAGVETQYF
TGTGCCAGCAGTTCACTAGCGGGAGTAGAGACCCAGTACTTC
>TRBJ1-3|many|.|TRBV20-1
CSAERTGGNTIYF
TGCAGTGCTGAGAGGACCGGTGGAAACACCATATATTTT
>TRBJ2-2|many|TRBD1|TRBV5-1
CASSLGQGVTGELFF
TGCGCCAGCAGCCTCGGACAGGGGGTCACCGGGGAGCTGTTTTTT
>TRBJ2-1|.|.|TRBV2
CASEGKTASSYNEQFF
TGTGCCAGTGAGGGTAAAACCGCGAGCTCCTACAATGAGCAGTTCTTC
>TRBJ1-2|many|.|TRBV10-3
CAISEGPEGINYGYTF
TGTGCCATCAGTGAGGGCCCTGAGGGGATTAACTATGGCTACACCTTC
>TRBJ1-5|many|.|TRBV5-6
CASSLGGSTHQPQHF
TGTGCCAGCAGCTTGGGTGGGTCGACTCATCAGCCCCAGCATTTT
>TRBJ2-5|many|.|TRBV21-1
CASSKRLAVETQYF
TGTGCCAGCAGCAAAAGACTAGCGGTTGAGACCCAGTACTTC
>TRBJ2-5|many|.|TRBV6-1
CASSASAGFHQETQYF
TGTGCCAGCAGTGCATCAGCGGGCTTCCACCAAGAGACCCAGTACTTC